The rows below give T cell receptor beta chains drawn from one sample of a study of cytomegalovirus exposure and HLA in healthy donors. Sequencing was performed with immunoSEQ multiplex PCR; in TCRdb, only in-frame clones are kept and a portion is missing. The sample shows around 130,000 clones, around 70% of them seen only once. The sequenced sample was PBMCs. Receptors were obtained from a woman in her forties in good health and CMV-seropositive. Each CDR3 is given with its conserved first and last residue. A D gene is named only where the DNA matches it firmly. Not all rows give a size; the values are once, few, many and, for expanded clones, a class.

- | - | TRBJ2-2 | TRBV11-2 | CASSSTAGRNTGELFF | TGTGCCAGCAGCTCCACCGCAGGGCGGAACACCGGGGAGCTGTTTTTT
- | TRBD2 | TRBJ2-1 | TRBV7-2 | CASSSSGSTNEQFF | TGTGCCAGCAGCTCTAGCGGGAGTACCAATGAGCAGTTCTTC
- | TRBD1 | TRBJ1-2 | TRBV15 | CATSRDRGKGYTF | TGTGCCACCAGCAGAGACAGGGGGAAAGGCTACACCTTC
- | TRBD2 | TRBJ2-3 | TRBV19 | CASTSGGPPHSQYF | TGTGCCAGTACTAGCGGGGGGCCCCCCCATTCGCAGTATTTT
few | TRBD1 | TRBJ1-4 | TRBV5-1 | CASKQGQNEKLFF | TGCGCCAGCAAACAGGGGCAAAATGAAAAACTGTTTTTT
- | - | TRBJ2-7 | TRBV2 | CASSEGGAGREQYF | TGTGCCAGCAGTGAAGGTGGGGCAGGGCGCGAGCAGTACTTC
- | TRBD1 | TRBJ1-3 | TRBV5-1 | CASSAKQGALSGNTIYF | TGCGCCAGCAGCGCAAAACAGGGGGCTCTATCTGGAAACACCATATATTTT
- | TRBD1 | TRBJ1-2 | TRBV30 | CAWSRDRGRYGYTF | TGTGCCTGGAGCAGAGACAGGGGACGGTATGGCTACACCTTC
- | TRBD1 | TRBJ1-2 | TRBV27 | CASSFMGTADGGYTF | TGTGCCAGCAGTTTCATGGGGACAGCGGACGGTGGCTACACCTTC
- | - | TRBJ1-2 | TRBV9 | CASSVEPRRETYGYTF | TGTGCCAGCAGCGTAGAGCCCCGGAGGGAAACATATGGCTACACCTTC
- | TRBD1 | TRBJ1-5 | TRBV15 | CATSRGETGVNQPQHF | TGTGCCACCAGCAGAGGAGAGACAGGGGTCAATCAGCCCCAGCATTTT
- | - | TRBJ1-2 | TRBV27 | CASSFCVWVQAVPVDGYTF | TGTGCCAGCAGTTTCTGCGTTTGGGTACAGGCGGTGCCGGTGGATGGCTACACCTTC
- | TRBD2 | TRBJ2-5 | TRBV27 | CASKVPKEREGRETQYF | TGTGCCAGCAAGGTTCCGAAGGAGCGGGAGGGGAGGGAGACCCAGTACTTC
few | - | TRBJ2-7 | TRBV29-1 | CSVEVGHSGTYEQYF | TGCAGCGTTGAGGTAGGACACTCAGGGACCTACGAGCAGTACTTC
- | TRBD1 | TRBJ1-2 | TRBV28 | CASGTRTGEDGYTF | TGTGCCAGCGGGACCCGGACAGGGGAGGATGGCTACACCTTC
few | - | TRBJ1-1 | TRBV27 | CASSLTGRGRTEAFF | TGTGCCAGCAGTTTAACCGGCAGGGGACGGACTGAAGCTTTCTTT
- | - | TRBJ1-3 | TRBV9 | CASSSTMGASSPGNTIYF | TGTGCCAGCAGCTCCACTATGGGGGCATCCTCTCCTGGAAACACCATATATTTT
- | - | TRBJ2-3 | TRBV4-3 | CASSQDRGLAADTQYF | TGCGCCAGCAGCCAAGATCGAGGGCTAGCTGCAGATACGCAGTATTTT
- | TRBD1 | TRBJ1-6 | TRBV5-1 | CASSSTGTGETPLHF | TGCGCCAGCAGCTCAACCGGGACAGGGGAAACACCCCTCCACTTT
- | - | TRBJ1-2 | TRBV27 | CASRGDRDFAGYTF | TGTGCCAGCAGGGGGGACCGGGACTTTGCTGGCTACACCTTC
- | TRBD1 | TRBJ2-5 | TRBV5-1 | CASSYYRGQGEQYF | TGCGCCAGCAGCTACTACAGGGGGCAGGGTGAGCAGTACTTC
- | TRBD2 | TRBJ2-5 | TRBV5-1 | CASSLAGLAGETQYF | TGCGCCAGCAGCTTGGCGGGACTAGCGGGGGAGACCCAGTACTTC
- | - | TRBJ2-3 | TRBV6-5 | CASKPRGSGTDTQYF | TGTGCCAGCAAACCCCGGGGGTCCGGCACAGATACGCAGTATTTT
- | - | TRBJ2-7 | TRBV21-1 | CASSKRPGQRHSMEAPIYEQYF | TGTGCCAGCAGCAAACGACCGGGACAGCGTCATAGTATGGAGGCACCAATATACGAGCAGTACTTC
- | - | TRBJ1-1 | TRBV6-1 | CASRTPGGGTEAFF | TGTGCCAGCAGGACGCCGGGGGGTGGCACTGAAGCTTTCTTT
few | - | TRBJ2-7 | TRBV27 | CASSLSDYRHEQYF | TGTGCCAGCAGTTTATCAGACTATAGGCACGAGCAGTACTTC
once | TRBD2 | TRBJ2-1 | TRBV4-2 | CASSQGLAGANEQFF | TGTGCCAGCAGCCAAGGACTAGCGGGCGCCAATGAGCAGTTCTTC
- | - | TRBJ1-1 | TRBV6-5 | CASSYKNSRRLRAFF | TGTGCCAGCAGTTATAAGAACTCTAGGCGATTGCGGGCTTTCTTT